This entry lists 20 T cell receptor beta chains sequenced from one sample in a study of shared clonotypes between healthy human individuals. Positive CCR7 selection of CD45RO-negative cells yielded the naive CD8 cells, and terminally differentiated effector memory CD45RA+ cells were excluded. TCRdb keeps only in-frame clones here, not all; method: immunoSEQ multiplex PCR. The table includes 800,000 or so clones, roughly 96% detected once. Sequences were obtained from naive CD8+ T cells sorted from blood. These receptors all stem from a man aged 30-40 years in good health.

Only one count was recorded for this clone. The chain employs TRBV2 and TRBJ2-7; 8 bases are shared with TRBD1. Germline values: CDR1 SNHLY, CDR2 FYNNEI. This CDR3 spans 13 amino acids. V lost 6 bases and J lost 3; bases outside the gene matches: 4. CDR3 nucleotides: TGTGCCAGCAGAGACAGGGGATACTACGAGCAGTACTTC. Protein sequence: CASRDRGYYEQYF.

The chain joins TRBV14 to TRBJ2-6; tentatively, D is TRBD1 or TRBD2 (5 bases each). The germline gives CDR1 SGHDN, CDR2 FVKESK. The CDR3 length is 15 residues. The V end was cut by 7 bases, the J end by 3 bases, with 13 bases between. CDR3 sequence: CASTPRGLGANVLTF. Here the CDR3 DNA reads TGTGCCAGCACCCCACGGGGCCTTGGGGCCAACGTCCTGACTTTC.

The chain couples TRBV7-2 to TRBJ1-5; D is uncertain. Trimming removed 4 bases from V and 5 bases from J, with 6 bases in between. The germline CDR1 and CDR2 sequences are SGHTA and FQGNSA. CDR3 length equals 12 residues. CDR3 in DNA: TGTGCCAGCAGCTGGGAAGATCAGCCCCAGCATTTT. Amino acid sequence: CASSWEDQPQHF. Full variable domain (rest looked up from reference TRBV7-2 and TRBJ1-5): GAGVSQSPSNKVTEKGKDVELRCDPISGHTALYWYRQSLGQGLEFLIYFQGNSAPDKSGLPSDRFSAERTGGSVSTLTIQRTQQEDSAVYLCASSWEDQPQHFGDGTRLSIL.

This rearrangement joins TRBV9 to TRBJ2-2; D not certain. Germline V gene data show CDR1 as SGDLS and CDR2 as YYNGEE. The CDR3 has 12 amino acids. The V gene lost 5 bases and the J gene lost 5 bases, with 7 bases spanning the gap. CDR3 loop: CASSAQTGELFF. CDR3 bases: TGTGCCAGCAGTGCCCAAACCGGGGAGCTGTTTTTT.

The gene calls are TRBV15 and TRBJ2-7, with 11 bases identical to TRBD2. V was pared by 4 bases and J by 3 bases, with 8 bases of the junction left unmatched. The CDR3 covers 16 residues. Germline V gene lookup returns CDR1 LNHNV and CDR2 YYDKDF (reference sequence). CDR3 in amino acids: CATSKDPGLADYEQYF. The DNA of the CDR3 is TGTGCCACCAGCAAGGATCCGGGACTAGCGGACTACGAGCAGTACTTC.

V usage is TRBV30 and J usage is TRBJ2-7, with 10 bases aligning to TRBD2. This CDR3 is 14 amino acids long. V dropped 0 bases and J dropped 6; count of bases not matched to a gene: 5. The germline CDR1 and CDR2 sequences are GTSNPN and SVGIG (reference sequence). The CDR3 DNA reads TGTGCCTGGAGTGTTGCTAGCGGGAGTTCCGAGCAGTACTTC. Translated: CAWSVASGSSEQYF. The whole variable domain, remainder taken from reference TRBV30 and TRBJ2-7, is SQTIHQWPATLVQPVGSPLSLECTVEGTSNPNLYWYRQAAGRGLQLLFYSVGIGQISSEVPQNLSASRPQDRQFILSSKKLLLSDSGFYLCAWSVASGSSEQYFGPGTRLTVT.

The CDR3 reads CASRYRGRVWFF. The CDR3 region has the DNA TGTGCCAGCAGATACAGGGGACGGGTATGGTTCTTC. The J gene is TRBJ2-1, the V gene TRBV11-2; 7 bases align to TRBD1. Germline V gives CDR1 SGHAT, CDR2 FQNNGV. The ends lost 6 bases at V and 15 bases at J; junction bases unmatched: 11. The CDR3 totals 12 residues.

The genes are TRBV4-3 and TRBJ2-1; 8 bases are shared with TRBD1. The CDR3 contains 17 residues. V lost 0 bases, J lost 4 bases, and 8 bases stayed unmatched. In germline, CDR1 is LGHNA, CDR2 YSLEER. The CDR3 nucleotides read TGCGCCAGCAGCCAAGATGTCATACAGGGGGGATACAATGAGCAGTTCTTC. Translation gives CASSQDVIQGGYNEQFF.

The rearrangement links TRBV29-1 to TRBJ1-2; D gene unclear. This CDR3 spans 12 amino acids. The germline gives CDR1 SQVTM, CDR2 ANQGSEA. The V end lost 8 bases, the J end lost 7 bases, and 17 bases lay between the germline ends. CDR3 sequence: CSIRSTGGGYTF. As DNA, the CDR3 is TGCAGCATTCGATCAACGGGAGGTGGCTACACCTTC.

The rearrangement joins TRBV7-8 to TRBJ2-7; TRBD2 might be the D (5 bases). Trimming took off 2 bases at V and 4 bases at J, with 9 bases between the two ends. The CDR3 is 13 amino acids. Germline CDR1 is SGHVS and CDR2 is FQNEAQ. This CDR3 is CASSLRGRYEQYF. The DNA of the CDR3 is TGTGCCAGCAGCTTACGGGGAAGGTACGAGCAGTACTTC. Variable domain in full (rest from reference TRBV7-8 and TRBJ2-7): GAGVSQSPRYKVAKRGQDVALRCDPISGHVSLFWYQQALGQGPEFLTYFQNEAQLDKSGLPSDRFFAERPEGSVSTLKIQRTQQEDSAVYLCASSLRGRYEQYFGPGTRLTVT.

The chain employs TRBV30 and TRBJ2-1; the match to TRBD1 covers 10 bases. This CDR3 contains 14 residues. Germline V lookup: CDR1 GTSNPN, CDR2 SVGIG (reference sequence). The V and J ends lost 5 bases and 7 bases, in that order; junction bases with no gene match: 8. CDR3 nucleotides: TGTGCCTGGGGAACCGGGACAGGGGATAATGAGCAGTTCTTC. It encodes CAWGTGTGDNEQFF.

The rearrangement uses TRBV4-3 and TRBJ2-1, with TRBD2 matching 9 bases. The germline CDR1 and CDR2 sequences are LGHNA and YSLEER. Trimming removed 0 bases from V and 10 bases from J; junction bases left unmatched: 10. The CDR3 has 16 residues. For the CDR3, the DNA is TGCGCCAGCAGCCAAGAGATAGCGGGAGTATTAGGCGAGCAGTTCTTC. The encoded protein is CASSQEIAGVLGEQFF.

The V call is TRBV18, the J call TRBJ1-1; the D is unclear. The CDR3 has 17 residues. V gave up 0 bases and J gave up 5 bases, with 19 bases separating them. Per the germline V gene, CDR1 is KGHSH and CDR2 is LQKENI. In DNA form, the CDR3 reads TGTGCCAGCTCACCACCGATCGGGAGACAAGTTGGAACTGAAGCTTTCTTT. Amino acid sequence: CASSPPIGRQVGTEAFF.

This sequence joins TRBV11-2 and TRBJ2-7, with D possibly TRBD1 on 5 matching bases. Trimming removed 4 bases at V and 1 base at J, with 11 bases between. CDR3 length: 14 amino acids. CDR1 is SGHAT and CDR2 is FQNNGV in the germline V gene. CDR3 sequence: CASSSRTLSYEQYF. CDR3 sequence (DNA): TGTGCCAGCAGCTCCCGGACACTATCCTACGAGCAGTACTTC.

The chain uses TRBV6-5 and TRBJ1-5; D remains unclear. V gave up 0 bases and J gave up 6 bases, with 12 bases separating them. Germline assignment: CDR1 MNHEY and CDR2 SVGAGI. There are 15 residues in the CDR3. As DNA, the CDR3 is TGTGCCAGCAGTTACTCGAGCCCCACTAGTCAGCCCCAGCATTTT. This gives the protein CASSYSSPTSQPQHF.

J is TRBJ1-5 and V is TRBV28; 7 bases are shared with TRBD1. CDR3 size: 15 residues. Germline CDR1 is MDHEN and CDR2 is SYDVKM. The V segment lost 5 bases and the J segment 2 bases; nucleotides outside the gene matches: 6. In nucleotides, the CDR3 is TGTGCCAGCAGTCCCCGGGACAGACGCAATCAGCCCCAGCATTTT. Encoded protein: CASSPRDRRNQPQHF.

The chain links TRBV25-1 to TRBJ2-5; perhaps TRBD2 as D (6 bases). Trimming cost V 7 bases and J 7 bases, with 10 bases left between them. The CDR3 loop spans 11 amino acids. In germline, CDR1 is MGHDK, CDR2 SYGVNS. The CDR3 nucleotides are TGTGCCAGCAATGGGGGAGGGACCCAGTACTTC. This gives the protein CASNGGGTQYF.

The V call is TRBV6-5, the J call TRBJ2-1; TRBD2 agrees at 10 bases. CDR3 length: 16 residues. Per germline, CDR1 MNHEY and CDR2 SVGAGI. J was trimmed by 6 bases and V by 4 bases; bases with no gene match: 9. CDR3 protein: CASSFEGSGRANEQFF. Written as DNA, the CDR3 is TGTGCCAGCAGTTTTGAGGGCAGCGGGAGGGCCAATGAGCAGTTCTTC.

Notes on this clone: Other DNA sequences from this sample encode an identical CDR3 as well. The CDR3 sequence: CASSLGDNEQFF. In DNA, the CDR3 is TGTGCCAGCAGCTTAGGGGACAATGAGCAGTTCTTC. V usage is TRBV7-9 and J usage is TRBJ2-1; D call uncertain. Germline values: CDR1 SEHNR, CDR2 FQNEAQ (reference sequence). V lost 1 base and J 5 bases, leaving 3 bases between the germline ends. The CDR3 is 12 amino acids.

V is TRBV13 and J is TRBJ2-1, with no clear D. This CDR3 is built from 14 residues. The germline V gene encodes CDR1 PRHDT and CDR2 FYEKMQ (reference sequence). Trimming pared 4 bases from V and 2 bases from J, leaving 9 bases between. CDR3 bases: TGTGCCAGCAGCTGGGATTTGACCTACAATGAGCAGTTCTTC. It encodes CASSWDLTYNEQFF. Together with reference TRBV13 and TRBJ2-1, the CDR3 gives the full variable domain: AAGVIQSPRHLIKEKRETATLKCYPIPRHDTVYWYQQGPGQDPQFLISFYEKMQSDKGSIPDRFSAQQFSDYHSELNMSSLELGDSALYFCASSWDLTYNEQFFGPGTRLTVL.